These 27 T cell receptor beta chains were all obtained from the same sample, sequenced in a study of T cells after yellow fever vaccination. Each CDR3 protein is one row after TCRdb ran MiXCR on the 5' RACE reads. The table lists fewer than 400,000 distinct CDR3 sequences, around 10% of them singletons. Here the sequenced sample was CD4+ T cells sorted from PBMCs, taken 45 days after the yellow fever booster vaccination. The receptor source for this set is a man between 18 and 35 years old who received the YFV17D yellow fever vaccine.

This clonotype appeared a few times. The V call is TRBV24-1, the J call TRBJ1-2; D is unclear. The ends were cut back, 6 bases at V and 1 base at J, with 8 bases in the middle. Germline V lookup: CDR1 KGHDR, CDR2 SFDVKD. CDR3 length: 13 amino acids. The CDR3 DNA reads as TGTGCCACCAGTCAAGGCTTTAACTATGGCTACACCTTC. As protein: CATSQGFNYGYTF.

This chain joins TRBV5-1 and TRBJ1-5, with a possible D match to TRBD1 (5 bases). V lost 0 bases to trimming and J lost 0 bases, with 10 bases between them. Germline CDR1 is SGHRS and CDR2 is YFSETQ. The CDR3 totals 16 residues. CDR3 in amino acids: CASSLDGGNSNQPQHF. The DNA of the CDR3 is TGCGCCAGCAGCTTGGATGGGGGAAATAGCAATCAGCCCCAGCATTTT. Combining the CDR3 with reference TRBV5-1 and TRBJ1-5 gives the whole variable domain KAGVTQTPRYLIKTRGQQVTLSCSPISGHRSVSWYQQTPGQGLQFLFEYFSETQRNKGNFPGRFSGRQFSNSRSEMNVSTLELGDSALYLCASSLDGGNSNQPQHFGDGTRLSIL.

Regarding this clonotype: The germline gene is not matched at one end of the junction; a read error may be the cause. The chain employs TRBV4-1 and TRBJ2-3, with D hard to call. The CDR3 runs 14 residues. Germline assignment: CDR1 MGHRA and CDR2 YSYEKL. Here the CDR3 DNA reads TGCGCCCGCAGCCAACCCCAGGTTACAGATACGCAGTATTTT. Translated: CARSQPQVTDTQYF.

This chain uses TRBV7-8 with TRBJ1-5; a possible D gene is TRBD1 (5 bases). Per germline, CDR1 SGHVS and CDR2 FQNEAQ. The CDR3 is 16 amino acids. V was pared by 1 base and J by 6 bases, with 16 bases between. The CDR3 bases are TGTGCCAGCAGCTTAGTGTATTGGGACGCGGGTCAGCCCCAGCATTTT. Translation gives CASSLVYWDAGQPQHF.

This clonotype was observed a handful of times. Sequence at one end of the junction differs from germline and may be a read error. CDR3 amino acids: CAIGRYSEQFF. The CDR3 region has the DNA TGTGCCATCGGACGGTACAGTGAGCAGTTCTTC. J is TRBJ2-1 and V is TRBV10-3; unclear D gene. The germline gives CDR1 ENHRY, CDR2 SYGVKD. CDR3 length: 11 residues.

This chain uses TRBV4-1 with TRBJ1-1, with TRBD1 as a possible D gene (5 bases). Germline values: CDR1 MGHRA, CDR2 YSYEKL. The CDR3 is 16 amino acids. Deletions cut 4 bases from V and 0 bases from J, with 15 bases between. The CDR3 nucleotides read TGCGCCAGCAGCCCGGGACCCGGACGGATGAACACTGAAGCTTTCTTT. Its translation is CASSPGPGRMNTEAFF.

This clonotype was seen at least ten times. The chain has TRBV7-2 and TRBJ2-7; D not certain. V was cut by 1 base and J by 6 bases, with 16 bases left in between. The CDR3 runs 15 residues. Germline lookup yields CDR1 SGHTA and CDR2 FQGNSA. Written as DNA, the CDR3 is TGTGCCAGCAGCTTAGGTCCCATTTTGGGCCCCGAGCAGTACTTC. Encoded protein: CASSLGPILGPEQYF.

This clonotype turned up a few times. V is TRBV6-2 or TRBV6-3 and J is TRBJ2-7; unclear D gene. The germline V and J ends were trimmed by 7 bases and 5 bases, with 18 bases remaining between them. Germline V gene sequence: CDR1 MNHEY, CDR2 SVGEGT. This CDR3 has 14 residues. This CDR3 is CASNPLKGFNEQYV. As DNA, the CDR3 is TGTGCCAGCAATCCACTTAAGGGTTTTAACGAGCAGTACGTC.

This clonotype was detected many times. This rearrangement joins TRBV24-1 to TRBJ2-3, with D unclear. The V gene lost 8 bases and the J gene lost 4 bases, with 18 bases spanning the gap. CDR3 length: 15 residues. Germline V lookup: CDR1 KGHDR, CDR2 SFDVKD. CDR3 DNA sequence: TGTGCCACCAAGTTAACAACTAAGGAGCCAGATACGCAGTATTTT. Its protein product is CATKLTTKEPDTQYF.

This clonotype was seen at least ten times. This sequence joins TRBV7-2 and TRBJ2-7; no definite D call. Germline V gene lookup returns CDR1 SGHTA and CDR2 FQGNSA. The ends were cut back, 2 bases at V and 2 bases at J, with 10 bases in the middle. This CDR3 comprises 14 residues. CDR3 sequence reads: CASSLRQPAYEQYF. The CDR3 DNA reads TGTGCCAGCAGCTTAAGGCAGCCAGCCTACGAGCAGTACTTC.

The genes are TRBV27 and TRBJ2-6; D gene uncertain. The V and J ends lost 5 bases and 0 bases respectively, with 5 bases between them. This CDR3 is 14 amino acids long. Looked up from germline, CDR1 is MNHEY and CDR2 is SMNVEV (reference sequence). This CDR3 reads CASSRYSGANVLTF. CDR3 nucleotides: TGTGCCAGCAGTCGCTACTCTGGGGCCAACGTCCTGACTTTC.

The rearrangement uses TRBV7-3 and TRBJ1-3; no firm D call. Germline assignment: CDR1 SGHTA and CDR2 FQGTGA. V dropped 5 bases and J dropped 2 bases, with 7 bases sitting between them. The CDR3 spans 13 residues. CDR3 loop: CASSVDPGNTIYF. CDR3 nucleotides: TGTGCCAGCAGCGTAGATCCTGGAAACACCATATATTTT.

The chain joins TRBV7-7 to TRBJ2-2; TRBD1 agrees at 8 bases. Per germline, CDR1 SSHAT and CDR2 FNYEAQ (reference sequence). The CDR3 sequence is 15 residues long. V trimming: 4 bases; J trimming: 4 bases; junction bases outside the gene matches: 5. The CDR3 nucleotides are TGTGCCAGCAGCTCAAAGCAGGGGGCCACCGGGGAGCTGTTTTTT. Translated: CASSSKQGATGELFF.

This chain links TRBV5-1 with TRBJ1-1; unclear D gene. V was cut by 0 bases and J by 2 bases, with 8 bases left in between. The CDR3 consists of 14 residues. Germline values: CDR1 SGHRS, CDR2 YFSETQ. The CDR3 bases are TGCGCCAGCAGCTTGGAACTGAGTAACACTGAAGCTTTCTTT. Amino acids: CASSLELSNTEAFF.

The chain links TRBV23-1 to TRBJ1-6, with TRBD1 matching over 7 bases. TRBV23-1 is noted as an ORF with a role that remains uncertain. The ends lost 8 bases at V and 7 bases at J; junction bases unmatched: 5. The CDR3 length is 13 residues. CDR3 nucleotides: TGCGCCAGCGCTCCAGGGGGAAATTCACCCCTCCACTTT. This sequence encodes CASAPGGNSPLHF.

This clonotype was picked up a small number of times. The rearrangement links TRBV20-1 to TRBJ1-1; maybe TRBD1 (6 bases). The V end was cut by 6 bases, the J end by 2 bases, with 16 bases between. This CDR3 has 14 amino acids. CDR1 is DFQATT and CDR2 is SNEGSKA in the germline V gene (reference sequence). The DNA of the CDR3 is TGCAGTGCGCGGACCGGGACACGAAACACTGAAGCTTTCTTT. Protein product: CSARTGTRNTEAFF.

This clonotype appeared many times. This chain's CDR3 is CAISESILDPRYF. Here the CDR3 DNA reads TGTGCCATCAGTGAGTCGATTCTGGACCCCAGGTATTTT. The rearrangement uses TRBV10-3 and TRBJ2-3; no firm D call. V lost 0 bases, J lost 14 bases, and 15 bases lay in between. Per the germline V gene, CDR1 is ENHRY and CDR2 is SYGVKD. The CDR3 length is 13 residues.

This clonotype was seen at least ten times. CDR3 region: CASSQVNLGFQKGETQYF. The CDR3 DNA is TGCGCCAGCAGCCAAGTCAATTTGGGGTTTCAGAAAGGAGAGACCCAGTACTTC. The gene calls are TRBV4-1 and TRBJ2-5; D gene uncertain. Trimming cost V 1 base and J 4 bases, with 22 bases left between them. The CDR3 length is 18 residues. Germline-derived CDR1 and CDR2 are MGHRA and YSYEKL.

The table lists this clonotype with a few counts. The chain recombines TRBV4-2 with TRBJ1-3; no clear D. V lost 1 base to trimming and J lost 0 bases, with 10 bases between them. This CDR3 region has 16 residues. Looked up from germline, CDR1 is LGHNA and CDR2 is YNFKEQ. The CDR3 loop is CASSQGTAPSGNTIYF. As DNA, the CDR3 is TGTGCCAGCAGCCAAGGGACGGCTCCCTCTGGAAACACCATATATTTT.

In its sample, this clonotype was seen many times. The V call is TRBV2, the J call TRBJ1-2, with TRBD1 identical over 11 bases. J lost 4 bases, V lost 7 bases, and 5 bases had no gene match. This CDR3 comprises 14 residues. Per the germline V gene, CDR1 is SNHLY and CDR2 is FYNNEI. In DNA, the CDR3 is TGTGCCAGCATGCCGGGACAGGGGGGCTATGGCTACACCTTC. Protein product: CASMPGQGGYGYTF.

This chain links TRBV7-2 with TRBJ2-3, with TRBD2 as a possible D gene (6 bases). Looked up from germline, CDR1 is SGHTA and CDR2 is FQGNSA. The germline V and J ends were trimmed by 1 base and 0 bases, with 8 bases remaining between them. This CDR3 region has 15 residues. CDR3 bases: TGTGCCAGCAGCTTAGGCGGGGTGAGCACAGATACGCAGTATTTT. Protein product: CASSLGGVSTDTQYF.

The CDR3 region is CASSLSGTADTQYF. As DNA, the CDR3 is TGTGCCAGCAGCTTAAGTGGGACAGCAGATACGCAGTATTTT. The chain employs TRBV11-1 and TRBJ2-3; 7 bases agree with TRBD1. Looked up from germline, CDR1 is SGHAT and CDR2 is FQDESV (reference sequence). J lost 4 bases, V lost 2 bases, and 3 bases had no gene match. CDR3 length: 14 amino acids.

V gene TRBV5-1 combines with J gene TRBJ2-1; D might be TRBD1 (6 bases). Germline CDR1 SGHRS, CDR2 YFSETQ. The CDR3 sequence is 14 residues long. Trimming removed 4 bases at V and 8 bases at J, with 16 bases between. CDR3 DNA: TGCGCCAGCAGCCTGGGGCAGGGGCGAGATGAGCAGTTCTTC. Translation: CASSLGQGRDEQFF.

The genes are TRBV28 and TRBJ2-2; D possibly uses TRBD1 or TRBD2 (5 bases each). The CDR3 consists of 15 residues. Germline lookup yields CDR1 MDHEN and CDR2 SYDVKM. V was trimmed by 3 bases and J by 5 bases, leaving 13 bases between them. The CDR3 DNA follows: TGTGCCAGCAGTTTGTCCCGGGGCCCTACCGGGGAGCTGTTTTTT. Amino acids: CASSLSRGPTGELFF.

The CDR3 region is CASSGARLVGDTQYF. CDR3 bases: TGTGCCAGCAGTGGAGCTCGACTAGTGGGAGATACGCAGTATTTT. The chain employs TRBV2 and TRBJ2-3; a weak D match, TRBD2 (6 bases). Germline assignment: CDR1 SNHLY and CDR2 FYNNEI. The CDR3 runs to 15 residues. V was trimmed by 4 bases and J by 5 bases, leaving 16 bases between them.

A few counts support this clonotype. The chain has TRBV2 and TRBJ1-1, with a tentative D call TRBD1 (5 bases). The CDR3 has 13 amino acids. V lost 6 bases and J lost 6, with 14 bases in between. The V gene's germline CDR1 is SNHLY and CDR2 FYNNEI. CDR3 region: CASSLRRDPEAFF. In DNA, the CDR3 is TGTGCCAGCAGCCTCCGCAGGGACCCTGAAGCTTTCTTT. Full variable domain (missing parts from reference TRBV2 and TRBJ1-1): EPEVTQTPSHQVTQMGQEVILRCVPISNHLYFYWYRQILGQKVEFLVSFYNNEISEKSEIFDDQFSVERPDGSNFTLKIRSTKLEDSAMYFCASSLRRDPEAFFGQGTRLTVV.

The table lists this clonotype with many counts. The rearrangement joins TRBV7-9 to TRBJ2-2; D is unresolved. The V gene lost 7 bases and the J gene lost 8 bases, with 14 bases spanning the gap. This CDR3 spans 13 amino acids. Germline V gene data show CDR1 as SEHNR and CDR2 as FQNEAQ (reference sequence). The CDR3 nucleotides read TGTGCCAGCACGGGCCACTTTGCGGGGGAGCTGTTTTTT. Its protein is CASTGHFAGELFF.